This T cell receptor beta chain emerged from a study of prognosis after radiotherapy for stage I lung cancer. About this clonotype: An end of the junction does not agree with germline; a read error may underlie this.

From genomic DNA, TCR beta CDR3 was amplified by two-round multiplex PCR. TRBV and TRBJ genes each had their own specific primers in first-round PCR. TCRdb ran MiXCR on the multiplex PCR reads and lists one entry per CDR3 protein. In the table there are about 12,000 distinct CDR3 sequences, nearly 55% of which are singletons. This clonotype originated in a donor aged 50 or older with non-small cell lung cancer. Sequenced material: PBMCs, taken before or after stereotactic body radiation therapy (not recorded which).

CDR3 bases: TGTGCCAGCAGATTGGCCCTAACAGAGATAGCATACGAGCAGTACTTC. It encodes CASRLALTEIAYEQYF. This chain links TRBV5-6 with TRBJ2-7; no reliable D call. The CDR3 is made up of 16 amino acids. Germline CDR1 and CDR2: SGHDT and YYEEEE.